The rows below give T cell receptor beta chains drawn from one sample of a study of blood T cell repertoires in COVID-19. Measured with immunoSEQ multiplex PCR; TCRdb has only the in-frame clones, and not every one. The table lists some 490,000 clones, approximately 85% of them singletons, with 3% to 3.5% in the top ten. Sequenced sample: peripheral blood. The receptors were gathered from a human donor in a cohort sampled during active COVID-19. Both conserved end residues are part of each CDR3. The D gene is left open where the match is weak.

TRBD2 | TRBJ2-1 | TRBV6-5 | CASSYPGLARDNEQFF
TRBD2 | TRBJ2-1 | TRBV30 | CAWKGTSGRANEQFF
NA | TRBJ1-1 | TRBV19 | CASRGGTMNTEAFF
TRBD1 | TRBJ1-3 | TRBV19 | CASSIKQGAASGNTIYF
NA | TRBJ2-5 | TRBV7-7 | CASSLSGSGETQYF
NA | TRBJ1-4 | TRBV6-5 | CASSYFDGQGGEKLFF
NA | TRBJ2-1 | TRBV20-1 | CSASRSPSYNEQFF
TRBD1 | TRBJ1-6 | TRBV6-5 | CASSKDRVGNSPLHF
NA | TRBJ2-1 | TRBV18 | CASSPGQYSYNEQFF
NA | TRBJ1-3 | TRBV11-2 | CASSLDRSSGNTIYF
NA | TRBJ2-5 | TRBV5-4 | CASSPPGETQYF
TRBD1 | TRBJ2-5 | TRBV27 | CATYPAGQGSETQYF
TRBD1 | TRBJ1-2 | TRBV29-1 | CSALTGGLNYGYTF
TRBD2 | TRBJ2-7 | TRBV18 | CASSPGLAGPSYEQYF
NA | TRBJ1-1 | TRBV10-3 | CAIRLGGNTEAFF
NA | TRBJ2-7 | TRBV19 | CASSIPGSSYEQYF
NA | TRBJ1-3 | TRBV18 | CASSPFPDRSGNTIYF
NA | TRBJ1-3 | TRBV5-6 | CASSFAGVNTIYF